These T cell receptor beta chains were read from a single sample in a study of blood T cell repertoires in COVID-19. The table came from immunoSEQ multiplex PCR; TCRdb's copy has only in-frame clones and leaves some out. The sample has about 130,000 clones, around 85% seen once. The specimen was peripheral blood. The receptors shown here come from a man aged 25-45 years with COVID-19, enrolled during active disease. Both conserved end residues are part of each CDR3. The D gene is left open where the match is weak. Clone sizes are given selectively: once, few, many, or a class where the clone is expanded.

J | size | V | D | CDR3 | DNA
TRBJ1-3 | . | TRBV4-2 | TRBD1 | CASSQDPGQLEFSGNTIYF | TGTGCCAGCAGCCAAGATCCGGGACAGCTTGAATTCTCTGGAAACACCATATATTTT
TRBJ2-7 | . | TRBV15 | . | CATSRPGIASSYEQYF | TGTGCCACCAGCAGACCCGGAATAGCGAGCTCCTACGAGCAGTACTTC
TRBJ1-2 | . | TRBV6-1 | . | CASSELGASYGYTF | TGTGCCAGCAGTGAACTTGGAGCCTCCTATGGCTACACCTTC
TRBJ1-4 | . | TRBV30 | TRBD1 | CAWSAGQGMIEKLFF | TGTGCCTGGAGTGCGGGACAGGGAATGATTGAAAAACTGTTTTTT
TRBJ2-7 | . | TRBV10-2 | . | CASSVNLQRRAYEQYF | TGCGCCAGCAGTGTTAACCTACAGAGAAGAGCCTACGAGCAGTACTTC
TRBJ1-1 | . | TRBV15 | . | CATSSYRDTEAFF | TGTGCCACCAGCAGCTACAGGGACACTGAAGCTTTCTTT
TRBJ1-1 | . | TRBV19 | . | CASSASLITEAFF | TGTGCCAGTAGTGCGTCCCTGATTACTGAAGCTTTCTTT
TRBJ2-1 | . | TRBV13 | . | CASSSSSYNEQFF | TGTGCCAGCAGCTCGAGCTCCTACAATGAGCAGTTCTTC
TRBJ2-2 | . | TRBV30 | . | CAWSVTLTGELFF | TGTGCCTGGAGTGTTACCCTAACCGGGGAGCTGTTTTTT
TRBJ2-4 | . | TRBV9 | TRBD2 | CASSTSPGLAGRQNIQYF | TGTGCCAGCAGCACCAGTCCGGGACTAGCGGGAAGGCAGAACATTCAGTACTTC
TRBJ2-1 | . | TRBV28 | . | CASSWSRKSVGEQFF | TGTGCCAGCAGTTGGTCCAGGAAGAGTGTCGGTGAGCAGTTCTTC
TRBJ2-2 | . | TRBV28 | . | CASSLIYTGELFF | TGTGCCAGCAGTTTAATCTACACCGGGGAGCTGTTTTTT
TRBJ2-2 | once | TRBV5-1 | TRBD2 | CASSSGGTGELFF | TGCGCCAGCAGCTCCGGGGGGACCGGGGAGCTGTTTTTT
TRBJ1-1 | . | TRBV5-1 | TRBD1 | CASSGQGADTEAFF | TGCGCCAGCAGCGGACAGGGGGCGGACACTGAAGCTTTCTTT
TRBJ2-5 | . | TRBV15 | TRBD1 | CATSRDGGQGRETQYF | TGTGCCACCAGCAGAGACGGAGGACAGGGACGAGAGACCCAGTACTTC
TRBJ1-1 | . | TRBV10-2 | TRBD1 | CASSEATGGAPYKAFF | TGCGCCAGCAGTGAGGCGACAGGGGGCGCACCCTATAAAGCTTTCTTT
TRBJ2-1 | . | TRBV15 | TRBD2 | CATSSGRGPEQFF | TGTGCCACCAGCAGTGGGAGGGGACCTGAGCAGTTCTTC
TRBJ2-1 | . | TRBV19 | TRBD2 | CASSPGTSGGGYNEQFF | TGTGCCAGTAGTCCCGGGACTAGCGGGGGGGGCTACAATGAGCAGTTCTTC
TRBJ2-4 | once | TRBV3-1/TRBV3-2 | . | CASSREVGNIQYF | TGTGCCAGCAGCCGCGAAGTCGGTAACATTCAGTACTTC
TRBJ1-5 | few | TRBV5-5 | . | CASSLGPPSSNQPQHF | TGTGCCAGCAGCTTGGGTCCGCCTAGTAGCAATCAGCCCCAGCATTTT
TRBJ1-2 | many | TRBV30 | TRBD1 | CAWDMGQNYGYTF | TGTGCCTGGGATATGGGACAGAACTATGGCTACACCTTC
TRBJ2-7 | many | TRBV7-9 | TRBD1 | CASSSGQVFYEQYF | TGTGCCAGCAGCTCGGGACAGGTATTCTACGAGCAGTACTTC
TRBJ1-2 | . | TRBV3-1/TRBV3-2 | TRBD1 | CASSQTGGHYGYTF | TGTGCCAGCAGCCAAACAGGGGGCCACTATGGCTACACCTTC
TRBJ2-5 | . | TRBV6-6 | TRBD2 | CASSYLAGGKETQYF | TGTGCCAGCAGTTACCTAGCGGGGGGAAAAGAGACCCAGTACTTC
TRBJ2-2 | . | TRBV19 | TRBD2 | CASSIDGAGVGTGELFF | TGTGCCAGTAGTATAGATGGGGCGGGAGTGGGCACCGGGGAGCTGTTTTTT
TRBJ2-7 | . | TRBV3-1/TRBV3-2 | . | CASSQVVGGGGEQYF | TGTGCCAGCAGCCAAGTGGTCGGAGGGGGCGGCGAGCAGTACTTC
TRBJ2-7 | . | TRBV6-5 | TRBD2 | CASSYRASGSLNEQYF | TGTGCCAGCAGTTATCGGGCTAGCGGGAGTCTGAACGAGCAGTACTTC
TRBJ2-7 | once | TRBV27 | TRBD2 | CASSPYLAGGPYEQYF | TGTGCCAGCAGTCCGTACCTAGCGGGAGGGCCGTACGAGCAGTACTTC
TRBJ2-1 | once | TRBV5-4 | TRBD2 | CASSLTGTSGTEQFF | TGTGCCAGCAGCCTAACCGGGACTAGCGGCACTGAGCAGTTCTTC
TRBJ1-1 | . | TRBV7-8 | . | CASSLVPPNGEAFF | TGTGCCAGCAGCTTAGTGCCCCCGAACGGTGAAGCTTTCTTT
TRBJ1-2 | . | TRBV6-5 | TRBD1 | CASSSPDRGPGYTF | TGTGCCAGCAGTTCCCCAGACAGGGGCCCCGGCTACACCTTC
TRBJ1-2 | . | TRBV10-3 | . | CAISGAGQYGYTF | TGTGCCATCAGTGGGGCAGGACAGTATGGCTACACCTTC
TRBJ2-2 | . | TRBV7-9 | . | CASSLLASANTGELFF | TGTGCCAGCAGCTTACTAGCGTCAGCGAACACCGGGGAGCTGTTTTTT
TRBJ2-3 | . | TRBV7-3 | . | CASSTGNSGSWDTQYF | TGTGCCAGCAGCACCGGAAATAGCGGTTCTTGGGATACGCAGTATTTT
TRBJ2-7 | . | TRBV6-5 | . | CASTTTGEREQYF | TGTGCCAGCACCACGACGGGGGAGCGCGAGCAGTACTTC
TRBJ1-6 | few | TRBV28 | . | CASTTYRGKANSPLHF | TGTGCCAGCACCACCTATCGGGGGAAGGCTAATTCACCCCTCCACTTT
TRBJ2-3 | . | TRBV12-3/TRBV12-4 | . | CASRAPGVQYF | TGTGCCAGCAGGGCCCCGGGAGTGCAGTATTTT
TRBJ1-2 | few | TRBV21-1 | . | CASSKDAVGSFEVFYGYTF | TGTGCCAGCAGCAAAGACGCCGTCGGGAGCTTTGAGGTTTTCTATGGCTACACCTTC
TRBJ2-3 | . | TRBV5-4 | TRBD1 | CASSRGQGAGDTQYF | TGTGCCAGCAGCCGCGGACAGGGGGCGGGGGATACGCAGTATTTT
TRBJ2-7 | . | TRBV28 | . | CASSLATSSYEQYF | TGTGCCAGCAGTTTAGCGACAAGCTCCTACGAGCAGTACTTC
TRBJ2-2 | . | TRBV6-5 | . | CASSYSPGVPGELFF | TGTGCCAGCAGTTACTCGCCGGGGGTCCCCGGGGAGCTGTTTTTT
TRBJ1-4 | . | TRBV12-3/TRBV12-4 | TRBD1 | CASSGQGREKLFF | TGTGCCAGCTCGGGACAGGGGCGAGAAAAACTGTTTTTT
TRBJ1-6 | . | TRBV29-1 | TRBD1 | CSVAGTVNSPLHF | TGCAGCGTCGCCGGGACAGTTAATTCACCCCTCCACTTT
TRBJ2-7 | . | TRBV5-1 | . | CASSKDRSIEQYF | TGCGCCAGCAGCAAGGACAGATCTATCGAGCAGTACTTC
TRBJ1-1 | . | TRBV28 | . | CASSSGGRLGTEAFF | TGTGCCAGCAGTTCGGGGGGCAGGTTAGGCACTGAAGCTTTCTTT
TRBJ2-7 | few | TRBV12-5 | . | CASGLSSPFRGEQYF | TGTGCTAGTGGTTTGTCCAGCCCGTTCCGCGGTGAGCAGTACTTC
TRBJ2-5 | . | TRBV10-3 | . | CAISSRGQETQYF | TGTGCCATCAGCTCTCGGGGCCAAGAGACCCAGTACTTC
TRBJ1-2 | . | TRBV28 | . | CASSTRGHYGYTF | TGTGCCAGCAGTACCAGGGGTCACTATGGCTACACCTTC
TRBJ2-2 | once | TRBV5-4 | . | CASSSLAGPNTGELFF | TGTGCCAGCAGCTCTCTCGCGGGCCCCAACACCGGGGAGCTGTTTTTT
TRBJ2-7 | many | TRBV28 | TRBD2 | CASSTNPGLAGGYEQYF | TGTGCCAGCAGTACGAATCCGGGACTAGCGGGAGGTTACGAGCAGTACTTC
TRBJ1-2 | . | TRBV30 | TRBD1 | CARGTGGLYGYTF | TGTGCCCGCGGGACAGGGGGATTGTATGGCTACACCTTC
TRBJ1-6 | . | TRBV6-5 | TRBD1 | CASTDRNSPLHF | TGTGCCAGTACGGACAGGAATTCACCCCTCCACTTT
TRBJ1-1 | . | TRBV2 | TRBD1 | CASSDRDRGNTEAFF | TGTGCCAGCAGTGACCGGGACAGGGGGAACACTGAAGCTTTCTTT
TRBJ1-2 | . | TRBV18 | TRBD1 | CASSPRQGADGYTF | TGTGCCAGCTCACCACGGCAGGGGGCAGATGGCTACACCTTC
TRBJ1-1 | . | TRBV10-3 | TRBD1 | CAIRTGDTEAFF | TGTGCCATCAGGACAGGGGACACTGAAGCTTTCTTT